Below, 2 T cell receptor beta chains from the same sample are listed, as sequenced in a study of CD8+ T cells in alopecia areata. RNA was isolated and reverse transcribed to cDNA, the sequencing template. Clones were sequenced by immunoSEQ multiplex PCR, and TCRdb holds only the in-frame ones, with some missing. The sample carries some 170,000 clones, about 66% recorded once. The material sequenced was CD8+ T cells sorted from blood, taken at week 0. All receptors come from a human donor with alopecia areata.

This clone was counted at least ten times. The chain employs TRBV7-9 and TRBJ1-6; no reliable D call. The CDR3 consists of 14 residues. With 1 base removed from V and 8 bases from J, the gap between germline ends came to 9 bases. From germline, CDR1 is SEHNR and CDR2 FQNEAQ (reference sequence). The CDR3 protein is CASSLDLPDSPLHF. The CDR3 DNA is TGTGCCAGCAGCTTAGATCTGCCAGATTCACCCCTCCACTTT.

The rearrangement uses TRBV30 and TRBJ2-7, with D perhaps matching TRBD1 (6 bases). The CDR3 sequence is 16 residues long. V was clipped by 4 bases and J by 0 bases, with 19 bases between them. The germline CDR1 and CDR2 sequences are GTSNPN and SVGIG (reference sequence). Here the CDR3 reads CAWTGTPGAPSYEQYF. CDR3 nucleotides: TGTGCCTGGACCGGGACACCAGGGGCCCCCTCCTACGAGCAGTACTTC.